This TCR beta chain was obtained from a study of vaccination effects on CD4 cells after COVID-19. Viral peptide pool expansion of antigen-specific CD4+ T cells preceded sequencing in the ViraFEST assay. Isolation of CD4+ T cells took place after around 10 days of culture. The person had PCR-confirmed SARS-CoV-2 infection between March and December 2020. Germline V gene sequence: CDR1 LGHNA, CDR2 YSLEER. V was cut by 2 bases and J by 3 bases, with 13 bases left in between. The CDR3 length is 15 residues. Of note for this clone: Its antigen is not identified.

The assay was immunoSEQ multiplex PCR, and TCRdb's table has in-frame clones only and misses some. Of about 26,000 clones in the sample, around 82% are singletons; the top ten hold approximately 16%. The sequenced sample was CD4+ T cells from PBMCs cultured with HCoV-NL63 spike peptides, obtained before COVID-19 vaccination. The rearrangement links TRBV4-3 to TRBJ1-2, with D uncertain. This receptor was taken from a human donor who had a prior SARS-CoV-2 infection. The CDR3 region is CASSQQAGVYYGYTF. The CDR3 region has the DNA TGCGCCAGCAGCCAACAAGCCGGGGTCTACTATGGCTACACCTTC.